These 8 T cell receptor beta chains were sequenced from one sample in a study of beta chain features in type 1 diabetes. Overall study results and limits: Among all four CD4+ subsets, Type 1 diabetes patients had TCRB CDR3s that were moderately but significantly shorter.

Expressed TCRB transcripts were sequenced, since all the RNA that had been isolated was reverse transcribed. Clones were read by immunoSEQ multiplex PCR, and TCRdb kept only the in-frame ones, dropping some. The repertoire has around 250,000 clones, around 22% of them found once; the top ten carry about 0.011%. The antigens of these receptors remain unknown. Sequenced: naive CD4+ T cells from blood. The receptors shown here come from a woman aged 25 to 39 with type 1 diabetes.

The chain recombines TRBV2 with TRBJ2-5; 7 nucleotides agree with TRBD2. J lost 5 bases, V lost 3 bases, and 6 bases had no gene match. Germline V gene sequence: CDR1 SNHLY, CDR2 FYNNEI. This CDR3 spans 14 amino acids. The CDR3 DNA follows: TGTGCCAGCAGTGACCCGGGGAGGGCCGAGACCCAGTACTTC. As protein: CASSDPGRAETQYF.

This clone has just a few counts. The chain employs TRBV5-4 and TRBJ1-2, with a tentative D call TRBD1 (5 bases). CDR3 length: 13 residues. V was pared by 5 bases and J by 4 bases, with 12 bases between. CDR1 and CDR2 from the germline V gene are SGHNT and YYREEE (reference sequence). Here the CDR3 reads CASRESQGYGYTF. The CDR3 region has the DNA TGTGCCAGCAGGGAGTCCCAGGGCTATGGCTACACCTTC.

This sequence joins TRBV29-1 and TRBJ1-3, with D hard to call. Germline CDR1 is SQVTM and CDR2 is ANQGSEA. Deletions cut 5 bases from V and 4 bases from J, with 9 bases between. The CDR3 covers 12 residues. CDR3 region: CSVRGRGNTIYF. As DNA, the CDR3 is TGCAGCGTTCGGGGTCGAGGAAACACCATATATTTT.

Worth noting for this clone: One end of the junction does not line up with germline, which may come from a read error. The gene calls are TRBV25-1 and TRBJ2-2; 8 positions match TRBD2. The CDR3 is 17 residues long. Germline CDR1 reads MGHDK; CDR2 reads SYGVNS. The CDR3: CATSCPREGHFTGELFF. CDR3 in DNA: TGTGCCACCAGTTGCCCCCGGGAGGGACACTTCACCGGGGAGCTGTTTTTT.

This clone was seen a few times. The genes are TRBV11-2 and TRBJ2-1, with 7 bases fitting TRBD2. V shed 6 bases, J shed 10 bases, and the junction held 3 bases outside the gene matches. Germline CDR1 is SGHAT and CDR2 is FQNNGV. The length of the CDR3 is 11 residues. CDR3 coding DNA: TGTGCCAGCAGACGGGGGGAAGAGCAGTTCTTC. Protein sequence: CASRRGEEQFF.

This clone was seen more than once but under ten times. This chain connects TRBV23-1 to TRBJ1-2; no clear D gene. TRBV23-1 belongs to the ORF category, with a function that is uncertain. This CDR3 spans 10 amino acids. V lost 10 bases and J 6 bases, leaving 9 bases between the germline ends. This chain's CDR3 is CATSLDGYTF. Here the CDR3 DNA reads TGCGCCACCAGCTTAGATGGCTACACCTTC.

This clone was seen more than once but under ten times. This chain connects TRBV2 to TRBJ1-3, with a tentative D call TRBD1 (6 bases). Deletions cut 4 bases from V and 2 bases from J, with 9 bases between. Germline CDR1 is SNHLY and CDR2 is FYNNEI. This CDR3 has 14 amino acids. CDR3 sequence: CASSANRAGNTIYF. The DNA for the CDR3 is TGTGCCAGCAGTGCAAACAGGGCTGGAAACACCATATATTTT.

This clone occurred a few times. The chain couples TRBV30 to TRBJ1-3; no reliable D call. Germline loops: CDR1 GTSNPN, CDR2 SVGIG (reference sequence). The CDR3 extends over 11 amino acids. Trimming took 1 base from V and 4 from J, leaving 2 bases between them. The CDR3 bases are TGTGCCTGGAGTGCGGGAAACACCATATATTTT. This translates into CAWSAGNTIYF.